Listed below are T cell receptor beta chains from one sample, sequenced in a study of metastatic and nonmetastatic thyroid tumors. MiXCR re-clonotyped the PCR reads for TCRdb. The top ten clones hold 30% to 40% of a sample with over 5,500 clones, approximately 34% of them seen once. What was sequenced was adjacent normal tissue. The receptors were sampled from a female donor with papillary thyroid cancer or a benign thyroid nodule (not recorded which). Some clones in this sample may be carry-over from other donors' samples. CDR3s leave out the opening cysteine and the closing phenylalanine or tryptophan. Each record gives: J gene, V gene, clone size, CDR3 protein. Rows may omit the clone size; those that give it use once, few, many or a size class.

j_call: TRBJ2-7; v_call: TRBV7-2; clone_size: medium-sized; cdr3_aa: ASSRGLNYEQY
j_call: TRBJ1-1; v_call: TRBV6-1; clone_size: -; cdr3_aa: ASGTLGQGARTEAF
j_call: TRBJ2-7; v_call: TRBV7-8; clone_size: -; cdr3_aa: ASSLFALVDTYEQY
j_call: TRBJ2-3; v_call: TRBV11-2; clone_size: -; cdr3_aa: ASSLDGAGGSDTQY
j_call: TRBJ1-1; v_call: TRBV25-1; clone_size: -; cdr3_aa: ASSPPYGGRTEAF
j_call: TRBJ1-4; v_call: TRBV12-3/TRBV12-4; clone_size: -; cdr3_aa: ASSLVRGLDEKLF
j_call: TRBJ1-5; v_call: TRBV2; clone_size: few; cdr3_aa: ASSGQGGNQPQH
j_call: TRBJ1-1; v_call: TRBV7-2; clone_size: medium-sized; cdr3_aa: ASNSYLGSTEAF
j_call: TRBJ1-2; v_call: TRBV11-2; clone_size: few; cdr3_aa: ASSLDSAGNYYGYT
j_call: TRBJ2-7; v_call: TRBV9; clone_size: -; cdr3_aa: ASSPHSGGLYEQY
j_call: TRBJ2-3; v_call: TRBV6-1; clone_size: few; cdr3_aa: ASVMVPGGLTDTQY
j_call: TRBJ2-3; v_call: TRBV27; clone_size: few; cdr3_aa: ASSHHTDTQY
j_call: TRBJ2-1; v_call: TRBV7-2; clone_size: few; cdr3_aa: ASSLMGTSGGRVFNEQF
j_call: TRBJ2-1; v_call: TRBV12-3/TRBV12-4; clone_size: few; cdr3_aa: ASRSGLAGVSEQF
j_call: TRBJ2-3; v_call: TRBV2; clone_size: -; cdr3_aa: ASSEGPPGVDTQY
j_call: TRBJ2-1; v_call: TRBV29-1; clone_size: -; cdr3_aa: SVDTGTTAEQF
j_call: TRBJ1-1; v_call: TRBV20-1; clone_size: -; cdr3_aa: SASLTGGRAGTEAF
j_call: TRBJ2-3; v_call: TRBV4-2; clone_size: many; cdr3_aa: ASSQGVTSGGVYTQY
j_call: TRBJ1-4; v_call: TRBV12-3/TRBV12-4; clone_size: few; cdr3_aa: ASSPGPGTAWEKLF
j_call: TRBJ1-5; v_call: TRBV6-1; clone_size: -; cdr3_aa: ASSRGGSYGNQPLV
j_call: TRBJ2-7; v_call: TRBV7-3; clone_size: few; cdr3_aa: ASSFSSGPYEQY
j_call: TRBJ2-1; v_call: TRBV5-1; clone_size: -; cdr3_aa: ASSLAVQGNEQF
j_call: TRBJ1-1; v_call: TRBV12-3/TRBV12-4; clone_size: -; cdr3_aa: ASSLFGRDVF
j_call: TRBJ1-2; v_call: TRBV11-3; clone_size: many; cdr3_aa: ASSPGGGRTFFGYT
j_call: TRBJ2-1; v_call: TRBV11-1; clone_size: once; cdr3_aa: ASSPRRLAGAWNEQF
j_call: TRBJ1-5; v_call: TRBV27; clone_size: -; cdr3_aa: ASSLNGNNQPQH
j_call: TRBJ2-3; v_call: TRBV11-2; clone_size: once; cdr3_aa: ASSLERGQGTDTQY
j_call: TRBJ1-5; v_call: TRBV6-4; clone_size: few; cdr3_aa: ASSSGTNQPQH
j_call: TRBJ1-1; v_call: TRBV12-3/TRBV12-4; clone_size: few; cdr3_aa: ASSLHRAAEAF
j_call: TRBJ1-1; v_call: TRBV6-1; clone_size: few; cdr3_aa: ASARDRGLNTEAF
j_call: TRBJ1-4; v_call: TRBV7-3; clone_size: -; cdr3_aa: ASSLGGQGSNEKLF
j_call: TRBJ1-3; v_call: TRBV6-5; clone_size: many; cdr3_aa: ASSYSGRGVDTIY
j_call: TRBJ2-5; v_call: TRBV18; clone_size: -; cdr3_aa: ASSPGQGRETQY
j_call: TRBJ2-7; v_call: TRBV6-1; clone_size: few; cdr3_aa: ASSLGQELVEQY
j_call: TRBJ2-1; v_call: TRBV6-1; clone_size: few; cdr3_aa: ASSERGGGTYNEQF
j_call: TRBJ1-2; v_call: TRBV20-1; clone_size: -; cdr3_aa: SARDIGADGYT
j_call: TRBJ2-4; v_call: TRBV4-1; clone_size: -; cdr3_aa: ASSQGLAGGPKNIQY
j_call: TRBJ2-3; v_call: TRBV6-2/TRBV6-3; clone_size: -; cdr3_aa: ASRGTATDTQY
j_call: TRBJ1-6; v_call: TRBV6-6; clone_size: few; cdr3_aa: ASSYTGTLNSPLH
j_call: TRBJ1-1; v_call: TRBV7-9; clone_size: -; cdr3_aa: ASGGSTEAF
j_call: TRBJ2-1; v_call: TRBV7-2; clone_size: medium-sized; cdr3_aa: ASSFASSGRDNEQF
j_call: TRBJ2-1; v_call: TRBV6-5; clone_size: -; cdr3_aa: ASSYQQGEQF
j_call: TRBJ2-1; v_call: TRBV20-1; clone_size: -; cdr3_aa: SARVGTGFLGQF
j_call: TRBJ2-7; v_call: TRBV2; clone_size: -; cdr3_aa: ASSEGASGSCIGSYEQY
j_call: TRBJ2-7; v_call: TRBV6-2/TRBV6-3; clone_size: few; cdr3_aa: ASSISGALTYEQY
j_call: TRBJ2-7; v_call: TRBV6-1; clone_size: -; cdr3_aa: ASSAGQGGDEHY
j_call: TRBJ2-7; v_call: TRBV2; clone_size: -; cdr3_aa: ASSVPPENHEQY
j_call: TRBJ2-5; v_call: TRBV20-1; clone_size: medium-sized; cdr3_aa: SARDSGNLRETQY
j_call: TRBJ2-2; v_call: TRBV6-5; clone_size: -; cdr3_aa: ASSYSTVAGELF
j_call: TRBJ1-2; v_call: TRBV28; clone_size: few; cdr3_aa: ASSLFVGYGYT
j_call: TRBJ1-6; v_call: TRBV27; clone_size: few; cdr3_aa: ASSPYGVGLDSPPH
j_call: TRBJ2-1; v_call: TRBV28; clone_size: few; cdr3_aa: ASSRGQGGGYEQF
j_call: TRBJ2-7; v_call: TRBV6-1; clone_size: -; cdr3_aa: AILPASYEQY
j_call: TRBJ1-2; v_call: TRBV30; clone_size: -; cdr3_aa: AWSTEGGTSYGYT
j_call: TRBJ1-2; v_call: TRBV5-5; clone_size: -; cdr3_aa: ASSLGVGPSGYT
j_call: TRBJ1-1; v_call: TRBV20-1; clone_size: -; cdr3_aa: SAIYQGTGIGTEAF
j_call: TRBJ1-2; v_call: TRBV6-1; clone_size: -; cdr3_aa: ASRAERAYGYT
j_call: TRBJ2-7; v_call: TRBV30; clone_size: few; cdr3_aa: AWSARYEQY
j_call: TRBJ2-5; v_call: TRBV28; clone_size: -; cdr3_aa: ASSHGVRETQY